One sample yielded the 31 T cell receptor beta chains listed below, sequenced in a study of blood T cell repertoires in COVID-19. Generated by immunoSEQ multiplex PCR, the TCRdb table keeps only in-frame clones and is missing some. In the table there are 140,000 to 150,000 clones, roughly 80% of which are singletons. Sequences were obtained from peripheral blood. The receptors come from a man aged 45-65 years with acute or convalescent COVID-19.

This sequence joins TRBV3-1 (or the pseudogene TRBV3-2) and TRBJ1-2; D perhaps matches TRBD1 (5 bases). The CDR3 has 13 residues. The V and J ends lost 1 base and 8 bases respectively, with 11 bases between them. Per germline, CDR1 LGHDT and CDR2 YNNKEL (reference sequence). DNA of the CDR3: TGTGCCAGCAGCCAAGCAGGGATGGGGGGCTACACCTTC. Translation: CASSQAGMGGYTF.

This clone was recorded at least ten times. The J gene is TRBJ2-1, the V gene TRBV29-1; D is possibly TRBD1 (6 bases). The CDR3 covers 13 residues. The ends were cut back, 0 bases at V and 8 bases at J, with 11 bases in the middle. Per germline, CDR1 SQVTM and CDR2 ANQGSEA. CDR3 in DNA: TGCAGCGTTGAAGACCCCCAGGGGTATGAGCAGTTCTTC. Its protein product is CSVEDPQGYEQFF.

This chain links TRBV3-1 (or the pseudogene TRBV3-2) with TRBJ1-5; D gene unclear. V lost 1 base and J 5 bases, leaving 3 bases between the germline ends. The germline V gene encodes CDR1 LGHDT and CDR2 YNNKEL (reference sequence). This CDR3 is 12 amino acids long. The CDR3 nucleotides read TGTGCCAGCAGCCAAGCAGATCAGCCCCAGCATTTT. Its translation is CASSQADQPQHF.

J is TRBJ1-2 and V is TRBV15, with D possibly matching TRBD1 (5 bases). The CDR3 covers 15 residues. Germline V gene lookup returns CDR1 LNHNV and CDR2 YYDKDF (reference sequence). V lost 3 bases, J lost 5 bases, and 16 bases lay in between. The CDR3 loop is CATSRPGTETYGYTF. For the CDR3, the DNA is TGTGCCACCAGCAGGCCCGGGACTGAGACTTATGGCTACACCTTC.

The chain links TRBV18 to TRBJ2-1, with 11 bases aligning to TRBD2. The CDR3 totals 15 residues. After removal of 5 bases from V and 3 bases from J, the junction contained 3 bases not matched to a gene. Germline CDR1 reads KGHSH; CDR2 reads LQKENI. The chain's CDR3 is CASSKGLADYNEQFF. CDR3 DNA sequence: TGTGCCAGCTCAAAGGGACTAGCGGACTACAATGAGCAGTTCTTC.

With respect to this clone: Because the CDR3's place on the DNA is in doubt, the DNA is left out and the CDR3 is given as listed by TCRdb. V usage is TRBV2 and J usage is TRBJ2-4; the table calls TRBD1, which could not be checked here. The CDR3 numbers 12 amino acids, ends counted. CDR1 SNHLY and CDR2 FYNNEI come from the germline V gene. CDR3: CASSFGTGSKYF.

The chain has TRBV12-3 or TRBV12-4 and TRBJ1-6; no reliable D call. V lost 3 bases and J lost 11, with 8 bases in between. The CDR3 sequence is 12 residues long. CDR3 nucleotide sequence: TGTGCCAGCAGTTTCGGGGAGCCACCCCTCCACTTT. Protein product: CASSFGEPPLHF.

V usage is TRBV5-1 and J usage is TRBJ2-1; 7 nucleotides line up with TRBD1. The CDR3 has 14 residues. V lost 5 bases and J lost 3; bases outside the gene matches: 5. Germline assignment: CDR1 SGHRS and CDR2 YFSETQ. The CDR3 coding sequence is TGCGCCAGCAGAGGGACAGACCACTACAATGAGCAGTTCTTC. Translated: CASRGTDHYNEQFF.

Here the CDR3 DNA reads TGCGCCAGCAGCTTGGATCTCTCTGGAAACACCATATATTTT. This translates into CASSLDLSGNTIYF. V is TRBV5-1 and J is TRBJ1-3; D unclear. Germline-derived CDR1 and CDR2 are SGHRS and YFSETQ. The CDR3 contains 14 residues. V lost 0 bases and J 0 bases, leaving 4 bases between the germline ends. Full variable domain (remainder filled in from reference TRBV5-1 and TRBJ1-3): KAGVTQTPRYLIKTRGQQVTLSCSPISGHRSVSWYQQTPGQGLQFLFEYFSETQRNKGNFPGRFSGRQFSNSRSEMNVSTLELGDSALYLCASSLDLSGNTIYFGEGSWLTVV.

The chain combines TRBV19 with TRBJ1-4; 7 nucleotides agree with TRBD1. V was pared by 6 bases and J by 5 bases, with 9 bases of the junction left unmatched. CDR3 length: 15 residues. CDR1 is LNHDA, CDR2 SQIVND, per germline (reference sequence). In DNA, the CDR3 is TGTGCCAGTAGCCCTGCCAGGGGGGCAAATGAAAAACTGTTTTTT. Encoded protein: CASSPARGANEKLFF. The full variable domain, rest sourced from reference TRBV19 and TRBJ1-4, is DGGITQSPKYLFRKEGQNVTLSCEQNLNHDAMYWYRQDPGQGLRLIYYSQIVNDFQKGDIAEGYSVSREKKESFPLTVTSAQKNPTAFYLCASSPARGANEKLFFGSGTQLSVL.

The chain employs TRBV18 and TRBJ2-5, with D perhaps TRBD1 (6 bases). V was clipped by 3 bases and J by 3 bases, with 11 bases between them. The germline V gene has CDR1 KGHSH and CDR2 LQKENI. This CDR3 has 14 residues. Written as DNA, the CDR3 is TGTGCCAGCTCACCTGTGGGGGCGGAAGAGACCCAGTACTTC. This sequence encodes CASSPVGAEETQYF. Looking up the rest from reference TRBV18 and TRBJ2-5 gives the full variable domain: NAGVMQNPRHLVRRRGQEARLRCSPMKGHSHVYWYRQLPEEGLKFMVYLQKENIIDESGMPKERFSAEFPKEGPSILRIQQVVRGDSAAYFCASSPVGAEETQYFGPGTRLLVL.

The chain joins TRBV19 to TRBJ2-6; TRBD1 aligns across 10 bases. CDR1 and CDR2 (germline): LNHDA, SQIVND (reference sequence). This CDR3 contains 17 residues. The V and J ends lost 6 bases and 3 bases, in that order; junction bases with no gene match: 8. The CDR3 loop reads CASSRDRGYDGANVLTF. CDR3 nucleotides: TGTGCCAGTAGCAGGGACAGGGGATATGATGGGGCCAACGTCCTGACTTTC.

V and J are TRBV6-5 and TRBJ2-3; TRBD2 matches at 9 bases. V trimming: 5 bases; J trimming: 5 bases; junction bases outside the gene matches: 5. Germline loops: CDR1 MNHEY, CDR2 SVGAGI. The CDR3 has 14 amino acids. As DNA, the CDR3 is TGTGCCAGCAGTAGGAGCGGGGGGCAAGATACGCAGTATTTT. It translates to CASSRSGGQDTQYF.

CDR3 DNA sequence: TGCGCCAGCAGCGTAACAGGGGAACCTAATGAAAAACTGTTTTTT. This codes for CASSVTGEPNEKLFF. The chain couples TRBV5-1 to TRBJ1-4, with 7 bases matching TRBD1. The V and J ends lost 4 bases and 3 bases, in that order; junction bases with no gene match: 6. The CDR3 consists of 15 residues. Germline V gene data show CDR1 as SGHRS and CDR2 as YFSETQ.

This clone occurred once. V and J are TRBV27 and TRBJ1-6; D is possibly TRBD1 (5 bases). In germline, CDR1 is MNHEY, CDR2 SMNVEV (reference sequence). Trimming pared 3 bases from V and 2 bases from J, leaving 11 bases between. CDR3 size: 16 residues. As DNA, the CDR3 is TGTGCCAGCAGTTTGGCGGGGGGGGCCTATAATTCACCCCTCCACTTT. This translates into CASSLAGGAYNSPLHF.

This clone was observed a single time. The chain recombines TRBV2 with TRBJ2-1; no firm D call. CDR1 and CDR2 (germline): SNHLY, FYNNEI. This CDR3 region has 13 residues. The ends were cut back, 7 bases at V and 4 bases at J, with 11 bases in the middle. CDR3 region: CASTEAGYNEQFF. DNA of the CDR3: TGTGCCAGCACCGAGGCCGGGTACAATGAGCAGTTCTTC.

CDR3 DNA: TGCGCCAGCAGCCCTGTGAGCTCTGGAAACACCATATATTTT. It translates to CASSPVSSGNTIYF. The chain joins TRBV5-1 to TRBJ1-3, with D unclear. Germline V lookup: CDR1 SGHRS, CDR2 YFSETQ. Trimming left V 4 bases short and J 0 bases short, with 8 bases between. This CDR3 contains 14 residues.

The gene calls are TRBV2 and TRBJ2-6; 9 bases map to TRBD1. Germline CDR1 SNHLY, CDR2 FYNNEI. V trimming: 10 bases; J trimming: 0 bases; junction bases outside the gene matches: 7. CDR3 length equals 16 residues. DNA for the CDR3: TGTGCCACCCGGACAGGGGTCTTCTCTGGGGCCAACGTCCTGACTTTC. It specifies CATRTGVFSGANVLTF.

The chain employs TRBV5-6 and TRBJ1-1, with TRBD1 matching 8 bases. The CDR3 has 17 amino acids. Germline CDR1 is SGHDT and CDR2 is YYEEEE. The trim removed 0 bases at V and 5 bases at J, leaving 12 bases unmatched. CDR3 region: CASSLGILTGGGTEAFF. The CDR3 region has the DNA TGTGCCAGCAGCTTGGGTATCTTAACAGGGGGAGGGACTGAAGCTTTCTTT.

The V call is TRBV28, the J call TRBJ2-3; tentatively, D is TRBD1 (6 bases). Per germline, CDR1 MDHEN and CDR2 SYDVKM. With 4 bases removed from V and 2 bases from J, the gap between germline ends came to 10 bases. The CDR3 runs 14 residues. The chain's CDR3 is CASSWGRTTDTQYF. The CDR3 bases are TGTGCCAGCAGTTGGGGGCGCACCACAGATACGCAGTATTTT.

The V and J genes are TRBV9 and TRBJ1-4, with 8 bases that match TRBD1. Germline V gene data show CDR1 as SGDLS and CDR2 as YYNGEE. The CDR3 contains 16 residues. V shed 4 bases and J 0 bases; nucleotides not matched to a gene: 5. The CDR3 loop is CASSPGQAATNEKLFF. As DNA, the CDR3 is TGTGCCAGCAGCCCGGGACAGGCTGCAACTAATGAAAAACTGTTTTTT. The full variable domain, its missing parts supplied by reference TRBV9 and TRBJ1-4, is DSGVTQTPKHLITATGQRVTLRCSPRSGDLSVYWYQQSLDQGLQFLIQYYNGEERAKGNILERFSAQQFPDLHSELNLSSLELGDSALYFCASSPGQAATNEKLFFGSGTQLSVL.

The CDR3 DNA is TGTGCTAGTGGTTTGGGGACAGGGTCCGGGGAGCTGTTTTTT. Amino acids: CASGLGTGSGELFF. The rearrangement uses TRBV12-5 and TRBJ2-2, with 8 bases matching TRBD1. Germline V gives CDR1 LGHNT, CDR2 FRNRAP. CDR3 length: 14 amino acids. With V trimmed by 1 base and J by 6 bases, 1 base remained unmatched.

This sequence joins TRBV6-1 and TRBJ2-7; 7 bases match TRBD1. CDR1 MNHNS and CDR2 SASEGT come from the germline V gene. With V trimmed by 1 base and J by 4 bases, 10 bases remained unmatched. The CDR3 length is 16 residues. The CDR3, as DNA: TGTGCCAGCAGTGAAGGAGGGGGCGGAGTGGTATACGAGCAGTACGTC. Protein sequence: CASSEGGGGVVYEQYV.

The chain joins TRBV4-1 to TRBJ2-7; 9 nucleotides match TRBD2. CDR3 size: 15 residues. Trimming removed 3 bases from V and 2 bases from J; junction bases left unmatched: 5. CDR1 is MGHRA and CDR2 is YSYEKL in the germline V gene. CDR3 sequence reads: CASSQLAGDPYEQYF. The CDR3 coding sequence is TGCGCCAGCAGCCAGTTAGCGGGGGATCCCTACGAGCAGTACTTC.

The J gene is TRBJ2-3, the V gene TRBV5-1, with 8 bases that match TRBD1. This CDR3 has 15 amino acids. Germline trimming cut 2 bases from V and 6 bases from J; bases unmatched to any gene: 8. Germline V lookup: CDR1 SGHRS, CDR2 YFSETQ. The CDR3 coding sequence is TGCGCCAGCAGCTTCCAGAGACAGGGGATGGATACGCAGTATTTT. Its protein is CASSFQRQGMDTQYF.

With respect to this clone: The sample contains more than one DNA sequence encoding this CDR3. The V call is TRBV5-6, the J call TRBJ1-5; TRBD1 matches at 7 bases. The V and J ends lost 2 bases and 7 bases, in that order; junction bases with no gene match: 6. Germline V gives CDR1 SGHDT, CDR2 YYEEEE. This CDR3 is built from 14 residues. The chain's CDR3 is CASSFSGGGQPQHF. CDR3 DNA: TGTGCCAGCAGCTTCTCAGGGGGAGGACAGCCCCAGCATTTT.

This clone was counted once. The chain has TRBV28 and TRBJ1-4, with 9 bases that match TRBD1. Trimming at V came to 4 bases and at J to 12 bases, leaving 12 bases not matched to a gene. The CDR3 sequence is 15 residues long. Germline V gives CDR1 MDHEN, CDR2 SYDVKM. Here the CDR3 reads CASSSRGTGSRELFF. CDR3 coding DNA: TGTGCCAGCAGTTCCCGAGGGACAGGGTCAAGGGAACTGTTTTTT. Supplemented by reference TRBV28 and TRBJ1-4, the full variable domain reads DVKVTQSSRYLVKRTGEKVFLECVQDMDHENMFWYRQDPGLGLRLIYFSYDVKMKEKGDIPEGYSVSREKKERFSLILESASTNQTSMYLCASSSRGTGSRELFFGSGTQLSVL.

The rearrangement uses TRBV28 and TRBJ2-3, with 10 bases identical to TRBD2. There are 14 residues in the CDR3. Trimming cost V 3 bases and J 9 bases; bases outside gene matches: 6. Germline loops: CDR1 MDHEN, CDR2 SYDVKM. CDR3 residues: CASSLPGLAETQYF. The CDR3 DNA reads TGTGCCAGCAGTTTGCCAGGACTAGCGGAAACGCAGTATTTT.

This clone appeared a few times. The V gene is TRBV28, the J gene TRBJ1-6; possibly TRBD1 for D (5 bases). Trimming took off 5 bases at V and 10 bases at J, with 18 bases between the two ends. Germline V CDR1 and CDR2: MDHEN, SYDVKM. This CDR3 spans 15 amino acids. As DNA, the CDR3 is TGTGCCAGCAGTCCCACGGAGGGGTTCCAATCACCCCTCCACTTT. Amino acids: CASSPTEGFQSPLHF. Complete variable domain (other parts from reference TRBV28 and TRBJ1-6): DVKVTQSSRYLVKRTGEKVFLECVQDMDHENMFWYRQDPGLGLRLIYFSYDVKMKEKGDIPEGYSVSREKKERFSLILESASTNQTSMYLCASSPTEGFQSPLHFGNGTRLTVT.

The chain couples TRBV29-1 to TRBJ1-5, with 8 bases that match TRBD1. The germline V gene has CDR1 SQVTM and CDR2 ANQGSEA. J lost 9 bases, V lost 7 bases, and 11 bases had no gene match. CDR3 length: 13 amino acids. CDR3 sequence reads: CSAGTGGEGPQHF. The DNA of the CDR3 is TGCAGCGCGGGAACAGGGGGAGAGGGGCCCCAGCATTTT.

This rearrangement joins TRBV5-4 to TRBJ1-2, with D hard to call. V was pared by 1 base and J by 7 bases, with 14 bases between. From germline, CDR1 is SGHNT and CDR2 YYREEE (reference sequence). The CDR3 has 14 amino acids. The CDR3 protein is CASSLTGFISGYTF. In DNA, the CDR3 is TGTGCCAGCAGCTTGACGGGGTTTATAAGTGGCTACACCTTC.